Listed below are T cell receptor beta chains from one sample, sequenced in a study of blood T cell repertoires in COVID-19. Method: immunoSEQ multiplex PCR; TCRdb's copy keeps in-frame clones and lacks some. The sample shows 150,000 to 200,000 clones, roughly 91% of them seen only once. The sequenced sample consisted of peripheral blood. The source of these receptors is a man between 18 and 29 years old with COVID-19, enrolled during active disease. Each CDR3 is given with its conserved first and last residue. The D gene is left open where the match is weak. Clone size appears in some rows only: once, few, many, or a class for an expanded clone.

>TRBJ1-3|few|TRBV9|14|-
TGTGCCAGCAGCGTAGGCGGGCACGGAAACACCATATATTTT
CASSVGGHGNTIYF
>TRBJ2-7|-|TRBV4-1|15|TRBD1
TGCGCCAGCAGCCTCATTACAGGGGGCTCCTACGAGCAGTACTTC
CASSLITGGSYEQYF
>TRBJ1-5|-|TRBV7-3|11|-
TGTGCCAGCAGCTTCAAACAGCCCCAGCATTTT
CASSFKQPQHF
>TRBJ2-1|-|TRBV2|15|TRBD2
TGTGCCAGCAGTGAAGGACTAGCGGGATACTATGAGCAGTTCTTC
CASSEGLAGYYEQFF
>TRBJ2-7|-|TRBV3-1/TRBV3-2|13|-
TGTGCCAGCAGCCCCCTACTAGCCGGGGAGCAGTACTTC
CASSPLLAGEQYF
>TRBJ2-7|-|TRBV9|14|TRBD2
TGTGCCAGCAGCGTCGGACTAGCTACCTACGAGCAGTACTTC
CASSVGLATYEQYF
>TRBJ2-1|-|TRBV3-1/TRBV3-2|17|-
TGTGCCAGCAGCCCCCTCCTGGGCGGGACGTACTACAATGAGCAGTTCTTC
CASSPLLGGTYYNEQFF
>TRBJ2-2|-|TRBV4-1|20|-
TGCGCCAGCAGCCAAGATAGGGGGGGCCTTACCACGAAGGCGCCCGGGGAGCTGTTTTTT
CASSQDRGGLTTKAPGELFF
>TRBJ2-3|-|TRBV12-3/TRBV12-4|12|-
TGTGCCAGCAGCGGGACTGCAGATACGCAGTATTTT
CASSGTADTQYF
>TRBJ2-7|-|TRBV4-1|16|TRBD2
TGCGCCAGCTCCGTGCTAGCGGGCCTTAGCTCCTACGAGCAGTACTTC
CASSVLAGLSSYEQYF
>TRBJ1-2|-|TRBV28|11|-
TGTGCCAGCACCCTCGGGGATGGCTACACCTTC
CASTLGDGYTF
>TRBJ1-6|-|TRBV20-1|15|-
TGCAGTGCTAGTGGACTGAGCTCCTATAATTCACCCCTCCACTTT
CSASGLSSYNSPLHF
>TRBJ2-3|-|TRBV4-3|16|TRBD1
TGCGCCAGCAGCCCAGTACCTCCAGGGGGTACAGATACGCAGTATTTT
CASSPVPPGGTDTQYF
>TRBJ1-5|-|TRBV30|15|TRBD1
TGTGCCTGGAGTGCAGACAGGGGAAAAAATCAGCCCCAGCATTTT
CAWSADRGKNQPQHF
>TRBJ2-1|few|TRBV25-1|14|-
TGTGCCAGCAGTGCCCCAACAGGGAGGGGTGAGCAGTTCTTC
CASSAPTGRGEQFF
>TRBJ1-2|few|TRBV27|16|-
TGTGCCAGCAGTTTTTTGGCCGGTGGGGGGAAAGGTGGCTACACCTTC
CASSFLAGGGKGGYTF
>TRBJ1-2|-|TRBV6-6|14|-
TGTGCCAGCAGTTACTCTAGACAGAACTATGGCTACACCTTC
CASSYSRQNYGYTF
>TRBJ2-2|few|TRBV4-2|14|TRBD2
TGTGCCAGCAGCCGCAGCGGGATTGCCGGGGAGCTGTTTTTT
CASSRSGIAGELFF
>TRBJ2-2|-|TRBV3-1/TRBV3-2|17|TRBD2
TGTGCCAGCAGCCCTCCTAGGGGACTAGCGGGCTCCGGGGAGCTGTTTTTT
CASSPPRGLAGSGELFF
>TRBJ1-2|-|TRBV6-6|15|TRBD1
TGTGCCAGCAATGGGGCCCAGGGGGCGACGGGGGGCTACACCTTC
CASNGAQGATGGYTF
>TRBJ2-3|-|TRBV9|15|-
TGTGCCAGCAGCGTATGGCAGGGGTCCACAGATACGCAGTATTTT
CASSVWQGSTDTQYF
>TRBJ1-5|-|TRBV5-5|14|TRBD1
TGTGCCAGCAGCTGGACAGGGAGCAATCAGCCCCAGCATTTT
CASSWTGSNQPQHF
>TRBJ2-2|-|TRBV9|16|-
TGTGCCAGCAGCGTAGCGGTGGCGGAGCAGACCGGGGAGCTGTTTTTT
CASSVAVAEQTGELFF
>TRBJ2-7|once|TRBV5-6|14|TRBD2
TGTGCCAGCAGCTGGGGCGGGGGTTTCTACGAGCAGTACTTC
CASSWGGGFYEQYF
>TRBJ2-3|-|TRBV6-2/TRBV6-3|15|-
TGTGCCAGCAGTTACCACCCACCGCGGGCAGATACGCAGTATTTT
CASSYHPPRADTQYF
>TRBJ2-7|-|TRBV27|16|-
TGTGCCAGCAGTTTATACGGGACTCGGAAAGAATACGAGCAGTACTTC
CASSLYGTRKEYEQYF
>TRBJ2-5|-|TRBV27|13|TRBD2
TGTGCCAGCAGCGGCAGCGGGGCAGAGACCCAGTACTTC
CASSGSGAETQYF
>TRBJ1-1|-|TRBV27|13|TRBD1
TGTGCCAGCAGGATACAGGGGCACACTGAAGCTTTCTTT
CASRIQGHTEAFF
>TRBJ2-7|-|TRBV11-2|14|TRBD1
TGTGCCAGCAGCTTAGCGGGCCAGGGGGTCGAGCAGTACTTC
CASSLAGQGVEQYF
>TRBJ2-7|-|TRBV13|16|TRBD2
TGTGCCAGCAGCTATCGACTAGCGGGAGTAAGTTACGAGCAGTACTTC
CASSYRLAGVSYEQYF
>TRBJ2-7|-|TRBV5-5|14|-
TGTGCCAGCAGCTTGGGGCAGGGAGGAGGCGAGCAGTACTTC
CASSLGQGGGEQYF
>TRBJ1-6|-|TRBV27|14|TRBD1
TGTGCCAGCACTCCAGGGGGTTGGTTGTCACCCCTCCACTTT
CASTPGGWLSPLHF
>TRBJ2-7|-|TRBV5-1|14|TRBD1
TGCGCCAGCAGCGCCGGGACAGGGGGATACGAGCAGTACTTC
CASSAGTGGYEQYF
>TRBJ1-5|-|TRBV9|14|-
TGTGCCAGCAGGGAGACGGCGGGAAGGCAGCCCCAGCATTTT
CASRETAGRQPQHF
>TRBJ2-5|-|TRBV14|15|-
TGTGCCAGCAGCCAAAAAGGCGGGGTTCTCGAGACCCAGTACTTC
CASSQKGGVLETQYF
>TRBJ2-3|-|TRBV4-2|16|TRBD1
TGTGCCAGCAGCCATGTGACAGGGGTTGGGGCAGATACGCAGTATTTT
CASSHVTGVGADTQYF
>TRBJ2-7|once|TRBV7-2|11|-
TGTGCCAGCGAGTACAGCTACGAGCAGTACTTC
CASEYSYEQYF
>TRBJ2-2|-|TRBV29-1|14|TRBD1
TGCAGCGTCCCGGACAGGGGGAACACCGGGGAGCTGTTTTTT
CSVPDRGNTGELFF
>TRBJ2-3|-|TRBV10-3|15|TRBD1
TGTGCCATCACCGGATCGGACAGGGTAGGAGATACGCAGTATTTT
CAITGSDRVGDTQYF
>TRBJ2-3|-|TRBV4-3|16|TRBD2
TGCGCCAGCAGCCTGGGACTAGCGGGAGTGTTAGATACGCAGTATTTT
CASSLGLAGVLDTQYF
>TRBJ2-7|-|TRBV27|14|TRBD1
TGTGCCAGCAGTTCCGGACAGGGTCCGTACGAGCAGTACTTC
CASSSGQGPYEQYF